The 18 T cell receptor beta chains below were found in one sample sequenced in a study of CD8+ T cells in alopecia areata. The treatment: oral pan-JAK inhibitor, 5-10 mg twice daily. It was cDNA, reverse transcribed from extracted RNA, that served as the sequencing template. The protocol was immunoSEQ multiplex PCR, while the TCRdb copy is restricted to in-frame clones and leaves out a portion. Seen here are 150,000 or so clones, 65% observed once, and the top ten hold more than 0.7%. Material: CD4+ T cells sorted from blood, obtained at week 4, from a patient treated with tofacitinib. The receptors originated from a human donor with alopecia areata.

This clone was seen only once. The V and J genes are TRBV2 and TRBJ2-5, with D uncertain. The CDR3 runs to 11 residues. With 8 bases removed from V and 4 bases from J, the gap between germline ends came to 8 bases. The germline CDR1 and CDR2 sequences are SNHLY and FYNNEI. Here the CDR3 reads CASGERETQYF. The CDR3 DNA follows: TGTGCCAGCGGGGAACGAGAGACCCAGTACTTC.

The rearrangement links TRBV30 to TRBJ1-5; 7 nucleotides line up with TRBD1. The length of the CDR3 is 14 residues. V lost 5 bases, J lost 7 bases, and 11 bases stayed unmatched. In germline, CDR1 is GTSNPN, CDR2 SVGIG (reference sequence). The CDR3 spells CAWGTDRAAQPQHF. The CDR3 DNA reads TGTGCCTGGGGAACCGACAGGGCGGCGCAGCCCCAGCATTTT.

This clone came up a few times. Other DNA sequences in this specimen translate into the identical CDR3. The chain's CDR3 is CASSRGGGGSYNEQFF. DNA of the CDR3: TGTGCCAGCAGTCGAGGCGGGGGGGGTTCCTACAATGAGCAGTTCTTC. This chain joins TRBV11-1 and TRBJ2-1; 9 bases are a match to TRBD2. The CDR3 is 16 residues long. V trimming: 6 bases; J trimming: 1 base; junction bases outside the gene matches: 7. Germline V gene data show CDR1 as SGHAT and CDR2 as FQDESV (reference sequence).

This clone was counted a few times. The chain has TRBV7-2 and TRBJ1-5; D not certain. The CDR3 spans 13 residues. The germline gives CDR1 SGHTA, CDR2 FQGNSA. Trimming removed 6 bases from V and 2 bases from J, with 8 bases in between. The CDR3 bases are TGTGCCAGCAGTACCCGGGGCAATCAGCCCCAGCATTTT. It codes for CASSTRGNQPQHF.

This chain uses TRBV2 with TRBJ1-2; D unclear. Germline assignment: CDR1 SNHLY and CDR2 FYNNEI. The CDR3 spans 10 residues. V lost 5 bases, J lost 8 bases, and 6 bases lay in between. In DNA form, the CDR3 reads TGTGCCAGCAGTATCGCGGGCTACACCTTC. Translation: CASSIAGYTF. The full variable domain, in which reference TRBV2 and TRBJ1-2 provide the parts outside the CDR3, is EPEVTQTPSHQVTQMGQEVILRCVPISNHLYFYWYRQILGQKVEFLVSFYNNEISEKSEIFDDQFSVERPDGSNFTLKIRSTKLEDSAMYFCASSIAGYTFGSGTRLTVV.

The chain joins TRBV30 to TRBJ1-6; no definite D call. Germline-derived CDR1 and CDR2 are GTSNPN and SVGIG (reference sequence). V was cut by 7 bases and J by 10 bases, with 17 bases left in between. The CDR3 spans 13 residues. DNA for the CDR3: TGTGCCTCCTCGGACGCGCGGGAGTCACCCCTCCACTTT. It translates to CASSDARESPLHF.

The chain is built from TRBV6-5 and TRBJ2-5; D tentatively fits TRBD1 or TRBD2 (5 bases each). From germline, CDR1 is MNHEY and CDR2 SVGAGI. There are 12 residues in the CDR3. V dropped 8 bases and J dropped 3 bases, with 10 bases sitting between them. CDR3 coding DNA: TGTGCCAGCGAAGGGACCGAAGAGACCCAGTACTTC. Encoded protein: CASEGTEETQYF.

The chain is built from TRBV5-1 and TRBJ2-7; D is uncertain. This CDR3 contains 14 residues. Germline CDR1 is SGHRS and CDR2 is YFSETQ. Trimming pared 5 bases from V and 0 bases from J, leaving 12 bases between. The CDR3 coding sequence is TGCGCCAGCAGTTCACGGATCTTCTCCTACGAGCAGTACTTC. Translated: CASSSRIFSYEQYF.

J is TRBJ1-1 and V is TRBV29-1, with TRBD1 matching over 7 bases. With V trimmed by 7 bases and J by 0 bases, 5 bases remained unmatched. CDR1 SQVTM and CDR2 ANQGSEA come from the germline V gene. This CDR3 contains 13 residues. The CDR3 DNA follows: TGCAGCGCCTACAGGGGCGTGAACACTGAAGCTTTCTTT. It translates to CSAYRGVNTEAFF.

This sequence joins TRBV7-9 and TRBJ2-7; TRBD1 agrees at 7 bases. The CDR3 covers 13 residues. The junction had 4 bases not matched to a gene; V was cut back by 5 bases and J by 3 bases. CDR1 is SEHNR, CDR2 FQNEAQ, per germline (reference sequence). CDR3 sequence reads: CASSLRTGYEQYF. DNA for the CDR3: TGTGCCAGCAGCCTCAGGACAGGCTACGAGCAGTACTTC.

V and J are TRBV2 and TRBJ2-7, with D possibly TRBD2 on 5 matching bases. There are 11 residues in the CDR3. Looked up from germline, CDR1 is SNHLY and CDR2 is FYNNEI. V dropped 7 bases and J dropped 3 bases, with 7 bases sitting between them. CDR3 DNA: TGTGCCAGCAATGAGGGCTACGAGCAGTACTTC. This sequence encodes CASNEGYEQYF.

The chain combines TRBV4-3 with TRBJ2-2; D might be TRBD1 (5 bases). This CDR3 is 15 amino acids long. Trimming cost V 2 bases and J 5 bases, with 12 bases left between them. Germline V gene lookup returns CDR1 LGHNA and CDR2 YSLEER. Written as DNA, the CDR3 is TGCGCCAGCAGCCAAAACGCAGGGCGGACCGGGGAGCTGTTTTTT. This encodes CASSQNAGRTGELFF.

For this clone: Compared with germline, one end of the junction differs, possibly owing to a read error. V gene TRBV11-2 combines with J gene TRBJ2-1; TRBD1 might be the D (6 bases). The CDR3 is made up of 11 amino acids. Germline loops: CDR1 SGHAT, CDR2 FQNNGV. The CDR3 region is CASSLGDKGVF. As DNA, the CDR3 is TGTGCCAGCAGCTTAGGGGACAAGGGTGTCTTC.

This clone came up once. This sequence joins TRBV25-1 and TRBJ2-5; the match to TRBD1 covers 7 bases. Trimming cost V 4 bases and J 2 bases; bases outside gene matches: 1. The CDR3 is 13 amino acids. Germline V gives CDR1 MGHDK, CDR2 SYGVNS. CDR3: CASSVQGQETQYF. CDR3 nucleotide sequence: TGTGCCAGCAGTGTACAGGGGCAAGAGACCCAGTACTTC. The variable domain in full, with the rest retrieved from reference TRBV25-1 and TRBJ2-5, is EADIYQTPRYLVIGTGKKITLECSQTMGHDKMYWYQQDPGMELHLIHYSYGVNSTEKGDLSSESTVSRIRTEHFPLTLESARPSHTSQYLCASSVQGQETQYFGPGTRLLVL.

This clone has just one count. The V and J genes are TRBV2 and TRBJ2-5, with D tentatively TRBD1 or TRBD2 (6 bases each). Trimming took off 9 bases at V and 5 bases at J, with 13 bases between the two ends. The germline CDR1 and CDR2 sequences are SNHLY and FYNNEI. There are 12 residues in the CDR3. The CDR3 nucleotides are TGTGCCAGGGAGGGGGGCCGTGAGACCCAGTACTTC. As protein: CAREGGRETQYF. Full variable domain (rest looked up from reference TRBV2 and TRBJ2-5): EPEVTQTPSHQVTQMGQEVILRCVPISNHLYFYWYRQILGQKVEFLVSFYNNEISEKSEIFDDQFSVERPDGSNFTLKIRSTKLEDSAMYFCAREGGRETQYFGPGTRLLVL.

This clone has just a few counts. This chain connects TRBV9 to TRBJ1-5, with D hard to call. Germline V gene sequence: CDR1 SGDLS, CDR2 YYNGEE. Trimming left V 4 bases short and J 6 bases short, with 14 bases between. The CDR3 loop spans 14 amino acids. CDR3 region: CASSPFSGGQPQHF. The CDR3 coding sequence is TGTGCCAGCAGCCCTTTCAGCGGAGGTCAGCCCCAGCATTTT.

In this sample, this clone turned up once. This chain connects TRBV2 to TRBJ2-2; D not resolved. V gave up 6 bases and J gave up 4 bases, with 12 bases separating them. Germline CDR1 SNHLY, CDR2 FYNNEI. This CDR3 region has 14 residues. CDR3 residues: CASSAEPLTGELFF. The CDR3 DNA is TGTGCCAGCAGCGCCGAACCCCTCACCGGGGAGCTGTTTTTT.

Note on this clone: Different DNA sequences within this sample yield the same CDR3. The V and J genes are TRBV7-2 and TRBJ2-5; D perhaps matches TRBD2 (6 bases). Per germline, CDR1 SGHTA and CDR2 FQGNSA. Trimming removed 4 bases from V and 3 bases from J, with 12 bases in between. This CDR3 region has 14 residues. The chain's CDR3 is CASSSNRGKETQYF. CDR3 DNA: TGTGCCAGCAGCTCAAACCGGGGGAAAGAGACCCAGTACTTC.